The source of this T cell receptor (beta chain) is a study of cytomegalovirus exposure and HLA in healthy donors. Germline CDR1 reads SNHLY; CDR2 reads FYNNEI. The CDR3 is 13 residues long. Between the trimmed V and J ends, which lost 6 bases and 7 bases, there was a span of 10 bases. Findings and limits, study-wide: Listed as cytomegalovirus-associated were over 150 TCR beta chains. In a later analysis, a missense DCLRE1C variant was linked to TCR beta V- and J-gene trimming.

About this clone: No antigen is known for it.

This PCR relied on a set of 60 Vbeta primers and 13 Jbeta primers. TCRdb keeps only in-frame clones here, not all; method: immunoSEQ multiplex PCR. The sample consists of roughly 78,000 clones, 63% of them appearing once. The sample consisted of PBMCs. The J gene is TRBJ1-6, the V gene TRBV2; D is undetermined. The source is a young man in good health and CMV-seropositive. CDR3 residues: CASSSRRNSPLHF. The CDR3 DNA follows: TGTGCCAGCAGCTCACGTAGAAATTCACCCCTCCACTTT.